This T cell receptor (beta chain) emerged from a study of blood T cell repertoires in COVID-19. Study summary: Acute-phase and convalescent COVID-19 samples originated in the United States, Italy and Spain. Sources were T cells, B-cell-depleted T cells, or PBMCs; the material itself was cDNA or gDNA.

In the source study's methods: The authors estimated nucleated cell counts from reference gene primer amplification. Sequenced by immunoSEQ multiplex PCR; TCRdb stores in-frame clones only, minus some. V and J calls and clone size come straight from that table; D and trimming were deduced from the DNA. Of some 130,000 clones listed, 70% to 85% are singletons. The germline gives CDR1 LGHDT, CDR2 YNNKEL (reference sequence). Trimming took 11 bases from V and 3 from J, leaving 16 bases between them. The CDR3 loop spans 14 amino acids. J is TRBJ2-2 and V is TRBV3-1 (or the pseudogene TRBV3-2); D not resolved. Sequencing input: peripheral blood. The sequence derives from a man between 60 and 70 years old who had recovered from COVID-19. In DNA form, the CDR3 reads TGTGCCCCCCAGCCGAGACACTACACCGGGGAGCTGTTTTTT. It translates to CAPQPRHYTGELFF.